This T cell receptor beta chain was sequenced in a study of breast tumors, draining lymph nodes, adjacent tissues. The CDR3 loop spans 16 amino acids. Germline-derived CDR1 and CDR2 are MGHRA and YSYEKL. The V gene lost 2 bases and the J gene lost 4 bases, with 16 bases spanning the gap. TCRdb reprocessed the multiplex PCR reads with MiXCR, giving one entry per CDR3 protein. The sample gives about 7,200 distinct CDR3 sequences, approximately 41% of which show up once; less than 50% is in the top ten. The source of this sequence is a female donor with breast cancer. Some clones in this sample may be carry-over from other donors' samples. The rearrangement links TRBV4-1 to TRBJ2-3; D could derive from TRBD1 or TRBD2 (5 bases each). The sample taken for sequencing was tumor-adjacent breast tissue. CDR3 DNA sequence: TGCGCCAGCAGCCAATTAATAAGCTTGGGGGCAGATACGCAGTATTTT. It codes for CASSQLISLGADTQYF.